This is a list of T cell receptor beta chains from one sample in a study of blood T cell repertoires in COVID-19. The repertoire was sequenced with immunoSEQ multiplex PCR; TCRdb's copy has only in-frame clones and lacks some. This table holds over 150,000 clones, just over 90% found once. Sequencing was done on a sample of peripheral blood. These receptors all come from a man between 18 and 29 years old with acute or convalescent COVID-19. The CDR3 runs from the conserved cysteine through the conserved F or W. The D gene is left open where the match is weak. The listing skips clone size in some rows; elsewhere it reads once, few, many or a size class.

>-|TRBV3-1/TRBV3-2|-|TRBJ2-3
CASSRDWVSDTQYF
TGTGCCAGCAGCCGGGACTGGGTCTCAGATACGCAGTATTTT
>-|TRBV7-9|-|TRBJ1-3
CASSHRAKTGNTIYF
TGTGCCAGCAGCCACAGGGCGAAGACTGGAAACACCATATATTTT
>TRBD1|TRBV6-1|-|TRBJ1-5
CASSDTTGGFRNQPQHF
TGTGCCAGCAGTGACACAACAGGGGGCTTTCGCAATCAGCCCCAGCATTTT
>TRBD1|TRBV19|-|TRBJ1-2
CASSGQGNNYGYTF
TGTGCCAGTAGCGGACAGGGAAATAACTATGGCTACACCTTC
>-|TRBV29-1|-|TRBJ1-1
CSVGGRNANTEAFF
TGCAGCGTTGGGGGCAGGAACGCGAACACTGAAGCTTTCTTT
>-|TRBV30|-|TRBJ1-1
CAWSVHRGNTEAFF
TGTGCCTGGAGTGTACATCGTGGGAACACTGAAGCTTTCTTT
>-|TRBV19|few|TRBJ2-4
CASSAGSVAAKNIQYF
TGTGCCAGTAGTGCTGGTTCGGTAGCGGCCAAAAACATTCAGTACTTC
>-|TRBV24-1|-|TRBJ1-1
CATRSGSDTEAFF
TGTGCCACCCGGTCCGGGTCTGACACTGAAGCTTTCTTT
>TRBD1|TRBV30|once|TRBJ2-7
CAWGKTGGSYEQYF
TGTGCCTGGGGGAAAACAGGGGGGTCCTACGAGCAGTACTTC
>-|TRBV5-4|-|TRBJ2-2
CASSLEGSFGGKRTGELFF
TGTGCCAGCAGCTTGGAGGGTAGTTTTGGCGGGAAACGAACCGGGGAGCTGTTTTTT
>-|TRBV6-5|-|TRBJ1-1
CASSYSYTVRPFF
TGTGCCAGCAGTTACTCGTATACGGTCCGTCCTTTCTTT
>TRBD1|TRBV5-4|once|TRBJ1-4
CASSLGTGNELFF
TGTGCCAGCAGCTTAGGGACAGGGAATGAACTGTTTTTT
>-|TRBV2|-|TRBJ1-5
CASSLNQPQHF
TGTGCCAGCAGCCTAAATCAGCCCCAGCATTTT
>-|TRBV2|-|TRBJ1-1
CASSESRAGMNTEAFF
TGTGCCAGCAGTGAAAGCCGAGCAGGGATGAACACTGAAGCTTTCTTT
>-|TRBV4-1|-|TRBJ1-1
CASSQGAMVGGNTEAFF
TGCGCCAGCAGCCAAGGGGCAATGGTGGGGGGAAACACTGAAGCTTTCTTT
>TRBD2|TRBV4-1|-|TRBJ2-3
CASKGLNTDTQYF
TGCGCCAGCAAGGGACTAAACACAGATACGCAGTATTTT
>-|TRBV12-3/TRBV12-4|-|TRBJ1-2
CASRPTLNYGYTF
TGTGCCAGCAGACCCACATTGAACTATGGCTACACCTTC
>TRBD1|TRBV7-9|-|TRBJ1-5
CASSTWTGGNQPQHF
TGTGCCAGCAGTACCTGGACAGGGGGCAATCAGCCCCAGCATTTT
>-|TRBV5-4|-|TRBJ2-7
CASSLDQGAYEQYF
TGTGCCAGCAGCTTGGATCAAGGGGCCTACGAGCAGTACTTC
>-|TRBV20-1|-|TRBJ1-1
CSASSRLTEAFF
TGCAGTGCTAGTAGTAGATTGACTGAAGCTTTCTTT
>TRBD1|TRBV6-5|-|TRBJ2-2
CATKGAVPGTGELFF
TGTGCCACCAAGGGGGCGGTGCCGGGTACCGGGGAGCTGTTTTTT
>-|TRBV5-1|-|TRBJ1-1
CASSSEVMNTEAFF
TGCGCCAGCAGCTCGGAGGTTATGAACACTGAAGCTTTCTTT
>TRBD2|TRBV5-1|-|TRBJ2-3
CASSPPTSGGTDTQYF
TGCGCCAGCAGTCCCCCTACTAGCGGGGGGACAGATACGCAGTATTTT
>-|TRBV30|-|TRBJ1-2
CAWRRQAVAYGYTF
TGTGCCTGGCGACGACAGGCGGTCGCTTATGGCTACACCTTC
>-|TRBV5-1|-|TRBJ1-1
CASSLGPSNTEAFF
TGCGCCAGCAGCCTGGGGCCATCGAACACTGAAGCTTTCTTT
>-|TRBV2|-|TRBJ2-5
CASRDDKETQYF
TGTGCCAGCAGAGACGACAAAGAGACCCAGTACTTC
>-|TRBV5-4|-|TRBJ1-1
CASRLGGRTEAFF
TGTGCCAGCAGACTAGGGGGACGAACTGAAGCTTTCTTT
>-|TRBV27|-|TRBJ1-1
CASSANVLKNTEAFF
TGTGCCAGCAGTGCCAACGTTCTAAAGAACACTGAAGCTTTCTTT
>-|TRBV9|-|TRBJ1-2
CASSVESQGYGYTF
TGTGCCAGCAGCGTAGAGTCTCAGGGGTATGGCTACACCTTC
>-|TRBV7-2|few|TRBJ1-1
CASSRNMNTEAFF
TGTGCCAGCAGCCGTAACATGAACACTGAAGCTTTCTTT
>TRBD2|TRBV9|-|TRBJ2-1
CASSVATSGPPNEQFF
TGTGCCAGCAGCGTAGCCACTAGCGGTCCCCCCAATGAGCAGTTCTTC
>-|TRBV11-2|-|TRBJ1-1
CASSSPGADTEAFF
TGTGCCAGCAGCTCGCCGGGTGCGGACACTGAAGCTTTCTTT
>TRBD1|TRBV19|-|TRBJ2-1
CASSTGQGRMGNEQFF
TGTGCCAGTAGTACGGGACAGGGAAGGATGGGAAATGAGCAGTTCTTC
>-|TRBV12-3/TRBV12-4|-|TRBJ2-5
CASSFGYQETQYF
TGTGCCAGCAGTTTCGGGTACCAAGAGACCCAGTACTTC
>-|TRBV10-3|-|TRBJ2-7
CATGQNYEQYF
TGTGCCACCGGACAGAACTACGAGCAGTACTTC
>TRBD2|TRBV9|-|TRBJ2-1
CASSGEGGGPYYNEQFF
TGTGCCAGCAGCGGAGAGGGCGGGGGACCCTACTACAATGAGCAGTTCTTC
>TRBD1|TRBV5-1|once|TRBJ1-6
CASSMTGTENSPLHF
TGCGCCAGCAGTATGACAGGGACAGAGAATTCACCCCTCCACTTT
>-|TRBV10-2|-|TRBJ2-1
CASREKLGEQFF
TGCGCCAGCAGGGAGAAACTTGGTGAGCAGTTCTTC
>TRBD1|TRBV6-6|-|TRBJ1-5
CASSRATGGILYGNQPQHF
TGTGCCAGCAGTCGCGCGACAGGGGGGATCCTCTATGGCAATCAGCCCCAGCATTTT
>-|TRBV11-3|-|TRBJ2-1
CASSLEGGLQFF
TGTGCCAGCAGCTTAGAGGGGGGACTTCAGTTCTTC
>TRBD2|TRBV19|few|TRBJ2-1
CASNLSSGPKRSQFF
TGTGCCAGTAATTTGTCTAGCGGACCAAAGCGGAGTCAGTTCTTC
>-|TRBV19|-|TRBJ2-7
CASKLAGQGVYEQYF
TGTGCCAGTAAGTTAGCAGGGCAGGGCGTCTACGAGCAGTACTTC
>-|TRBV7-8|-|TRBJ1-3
CASKESWLSGNTIYF
TGTGCCAGCAAGGAGAGCTGGCTCTCGGGAAACACCATATATTTT
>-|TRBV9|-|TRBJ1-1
CASSVGGDVMNTEAFF
TGTGCCAGCAGCGTAGGGGGGGATGTGATGAACACTGAAGCTTTCTTT
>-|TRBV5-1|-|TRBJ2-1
CASSGNAGQSYNEQFF
TGCGCCAGCAGCGGAAATGCGGGACAGTCCTACAATGAGCAGTTCTTC